These T cell receptor beta chains were read from a single sample in a study of regulatory T cells in long-lasting Graves disease. Each CDR3 protein gets one entry after TCRdb re-called the multiplex PCR reads with MiXCR. The sample lists roughly 500,000 distinct CDR3 sequences, approximately 12% occurring once. This sample was shared with a second study, whose subject was T cells in Graves' hyperthyroidism and ophthalmopathy.

The starting material was peripheral blood mononuclear cells (PBMCs), obtained at new diagnosis, from a patient treated with antithyroid drugs. The receptors here all came from a man aged 25-40 years with Graves disease. Each CDR3 is given with its conserved first and last residue.

TRBJ1-2	TRBV3-1	CASSPWARQGVGGYTF
TRBJ2-6	TRBV10-1	CASSPRRPGTGYGANVLTF
TRBJ2-7	TRBV28	CASSYQDNEQYF
TRBJ2-5	TRBV7-3	CASSLFGQGSVETQYF
TRBJ2-7	TRBV7-9	CASSSQGVPIEQYF
TRBJ2-7	TRBV30	CAWSPPPLTREQYF
TRBJ2-3	TRBV7-9	CASSPDSRTDTQYF
TRBJ2-5	TRBV20-1	CSARDGLAGWGTQYF
TRBJ1-3	TRBV12-3/TRBV12-4	CASNLGSPSSGNTIYF
TRBJ1-4	TRBV3-1	CASSPTSTGVNEKLFF
TRBJ1-2	TRBV28	CASSFRGIANYGYTF
TRBJ1-1	TRBV12-3/TRBV12-4	CASSSAAGTGGRAEAFF
TRBJ2-5	TRBV30	CASWAGGETQYF
TRBJ1-3	TRBV6-9	CASSYANTIYF
TRBJ2-1	TRBV20-1	CSARGGRARYNEQFF
TRBJ1-1	TRBV7-9	CASSSSGVGAFF
TRBJ2-7	TRBV5-5	CASSLILAGAEQYF
TRBJ2-3	TRBV11-2	CASSYLLGSRTDTQYF
TRBJ2-5	TRBV20-1	CSASSSGGVTQYF
TRBJ1-5	TRBV30	CAWSKGSNQPQHF
TRBJ2-1	TRBV10-3	CAISGTSGSLYNEQFF
TRBJ2-2	TRBV9	CASSQAGGGELFF
TRBJ2-7	TRBV5-1	CASSPQVDGGDEQYF
TRBJ1-1	TRBV7-8	CASSENAGRMNTEAFF
TRBJ2-1	TRBV27	CASKETSVNNEQFF
TRBJ2-7	TRBV28	CASTHGTSVHEQYF
TRBJ1-1	TRBV9	CASSVAIQGANTEAFF
TRBJ1-4	TRBV20-1	CSASGQAFGETNEKLFF
TRBJ2-5	TRBV20-1	CSARETGAETQYF
TRBJ2-6	TRBV12-3/TRBV12-4	CASSRVRSGANVLTF
TRBJ1-2	TRBV20-1	CSARDQGQGVQGGYTF
TRBJ1-5	TRBV2	CASSAGGAYQPQHF
TRBJ2-2	TRBV3-1	CASSLRAGGATGELFF
TRBJ1-1	TRBV9	CASSPIVRGEAFF
TRBJ2-1	TRBV7-9	CASRQLAGGINEQFF
TRBJ2-3	TRBV12-3/TRBV12-4	CASSLALVTTDTQYF
TRBJ2-1	TRBV7-6	CASSVRQDEQFF
TRBJ2-7	TRBV12-3/TRBV12-4	CASSPSGTSGGSSYEQYF
TRBJ1-1	TRBV5-1	CASSLETLTEAFF
TRBJ2-3	TRBV5-1	CASSLQPLSSTDTQYF
TRBJ2-3	TRBV7-9	CASSLAQVSLQRERDTQYF
TRBJ1-3	TRBV12-3/TRBV12-4	CASRPFLDSGNTIYF
TRBJ2-7	TRBV3-1	CASSQSGQSLEQYF
TRBJ2-5	TRBV7-9	CASGQGQETQYF
TRBJ2-7	TRBV19	CASSMGPNYEQYF
TRBJ2-2	TRBV5-1	CASSLSGANTGELFF
TRBJ2-3	TRBV19	CASSDRGGDTQYF
TRBJ1-4	TRBV27	CASSRTGGVNEKLFF
TRBJ2-1	TRBV3-1	CASNLPRLGREDNNEQFF
TRBJ1-6	TRBV10-3	CAISLGQTNSPLHF
TRBJ2-7	TRBV7-9	CASSPRVSSYEQYF
TRBJ1-2	TRBV20-1	CSAADRPSSFYGYTF
TRBJ2-3	TRBV6-2/TRBV6-3	CASSDVDTDTQYF
TRBJ2-2	TRBV12-3/TRBV12-4	CASRLLDYQFTGELFF